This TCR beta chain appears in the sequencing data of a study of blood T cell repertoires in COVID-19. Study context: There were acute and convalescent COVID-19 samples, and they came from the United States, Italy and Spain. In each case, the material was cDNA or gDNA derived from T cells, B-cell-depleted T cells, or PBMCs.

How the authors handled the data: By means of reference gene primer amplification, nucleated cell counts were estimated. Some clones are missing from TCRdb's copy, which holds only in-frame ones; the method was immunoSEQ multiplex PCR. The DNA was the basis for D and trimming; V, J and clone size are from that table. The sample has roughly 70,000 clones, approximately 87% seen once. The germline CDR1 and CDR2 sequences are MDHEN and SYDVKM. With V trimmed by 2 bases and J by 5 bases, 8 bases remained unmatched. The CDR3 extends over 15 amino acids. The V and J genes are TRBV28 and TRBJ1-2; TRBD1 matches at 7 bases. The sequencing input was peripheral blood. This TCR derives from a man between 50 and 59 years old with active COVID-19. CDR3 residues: CASSLDLQGRYGYTF. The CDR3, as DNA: TGTGCCAGCAGTTTAGATCTACAGGGGAGATATGGCTACACCTTC.